This T cell receptor beta chain was captured in a study of T cells in Graves' hyperthyroidism and ophthalmopathy. In this sample, this clonotype turned up many times. V lost 2 bases, J lost 7 bases, and 12 bases lay in between. This CDR3 spans 14 amino acids. Disease duration under 2 months; hyperthyroidism patients were aged 18 to 65. Thyroid ultrasound and orbital computed tomography, with clinical symptoms and serum thyroxine and TRAb, informed diagnoses. Source material for PBMCs was over 7.5 ml fresh peripheral blood. It was RNA transcripts that yielded the amplified TCR beta CDR3 regions. HTBI primers were the set used in a first-round RT-PCR of the TCR CDR3. From the multiplex PCR reads, TCRdb called clonotypes with MiXCR, one entry per CDR3 protein. Of over 150,000 distinct CDR3 sequences in the sample, about 15% were seen once.

The sample comprised blood. The chain carries TRBV12-3 or TRBV12-4 and TRBJ1-5; D uncertain. This receptor was taken from a woman in her fifties or sixties with Graves' hyperthyroidism. The CDR3 nucleotides are TGTGCCAGCAGTTTAAGCGGCAGGACCCAGCCCCAGCATTTT. It specifies CASSLSGRTQPQHF.